This T cell receptor beta chain was found in a study of T-cell reconstitution after alpha-beta-depleted transplantation in children (TCRdb year 2016). Concerning the study at large: Using TCR repertoire profiling, the study quantitatively followed how T-cell immune reconstitution unfolded in children after TCRalphabeta/CD19-depleted allogeneic hematopoietic cell transplantation. The study at large found these results: The apparently early recovery of alphabetaT-cell counts about two months after transplant reportedly depended on only several hundred rapidly expanded clones that came from non-depleted graft cells. In some patients, high TCRbeta diversity at day 60 was attributed to recipient T cells and intrathymic progenitors that had survived conditioning. Hyperexpanded clone frequencies declined over subsequent months; after one year, T-cell counts and TCRbeta diversity were mostly attributed to newly produced T cells.

The library was prepared using PCR. For sequencing, an Illumina HiSeq 2500 was employed. TCR library preparation used molecular barcoding, with unique molecular identifiers applied to normalize quantification of the TCRbeta repertoire. The public reads were reanalyzed by TCRdb: fastp trimming at Q25, MiXCR alignment, in-frame beta chains only. Rows with a matching CDR3 protein are joined into one entry that keeps the most common DNA and genes. The sample records around 200,000 distinct CDR3 sequences, around 8.4% of which are singletons. Approximately 40% of the sample is taken by the ten largest. This clonotype was detected many times. The antigen this receptor binds is unknown. No base quality values were provided; no much bigger clone lies one nucleotide off. The CDR1 and CDR2 encoded by the germline V gene are SQVTM and ANQGSEA. Measured from the cysteine to the phenylalanine, the CDR3 is 13 residues long. The only DNA kept is the CDR3, 39 bases in frame from the first base. Trimming removed 7 bases from V and 8 bases from J; the gene matches leave 8 bases unexplained.

The treatment or condition tag for this specimen amounts to: allogeneic hematopoietic cell transplantation with graft depleted of TCRalphabeta T cells and CD19 B cells. The transplant recipients were children given TCRalphabeta/CD19-depleted allogeneic hematopoietic cell grafts. Rearrangement joined TRBV29-1 to TRBJ1-4, with 9 bases in between that match TRBD1. The TCR sequence derives from a male patient aged 2 to 10 who had a stem cell transplant for acute myeloid leukemia, so the T cells may come from the graft donor. This specimen consisted of PBMCs, mostly from graft donor cells, obtained 360 days after TCRalphabeta/CD19-depleted stem cell transplant. The CDR3 sequence is CSASGTGHEKLFF. The DNA reads TGCAGCGCATCCGGGACAGGGCACGAAAAACTGTTTTTT. Reference TRBV29-1 and TRBJ1-4 genes cover what lies past the CDR3, so the full variable domain is SAVISQKPSRDICQRGTSLTIQCQVDSQVTMMFWYRQQPGQSLTLIATANQGSEATYESGFVIDKFPISRPNLTFSTLTVSNMSPEDSSIYLCSASGTGHEKLFFGSGTQLSVL.